The text below deals with one T cell receptor beta chain. The sample belongs to a study of blood T cell repertoires in COVID-19. Study-level background: Sources were T cells, B-cell-depleted T cells, or PBMCs; the material itself was cDNA or gDNA.

The CDR3 spans 14 residues. Germline-derived CDR1 and CDR2 are LGHNA and YSLEER. Trimming removed 0 bases at V and 5 bases at J, with 10 bases between. Source study methods: The authors estimated nucleated cell counts from reference gene primer amplification. Data came from immunoSEQ multiplex PCR; TCRdb stores just in-frame clones and leaves some out. V and J calls and clone size come straight from that table; D and trimming were deduced from the DNA. The sample has approximately 93,000 clones, about 76% seen once; the top ten hold approximately 10%. The sequence came from an elderly woman with acute or convalescent COVID-19. V usage is TRBV4-3 and J usage is TRBJ1-1; tentatively, D is TRBD1 (5 bases). The material sequenced was peripheral blood. The chain's CDR3 is CASSQEAGGTEAFF. CDR3 DNA sequence: TGCGCCAGCAGCCAAGAGGCCGGGGGGACTGAAGCTTTCTTT.